The rows below give T cell receptor beta chains drawn from one sample of a study of preoperative IRX-2 immunotherapy in early breast cancer. The method was immunoSEQ multiplex PCR; TCRdb's version includes in-frame clones alone and lacks a portion of them. The profile shows about 25,000 clones, 75% to 90% of them singletons. Here the sequenced sample was lymph node tissue, taken after IRX-2 immunotherapy. These receptors were taken from a human donor with breast cancer. The CDR3 runs from the conserved cysteine through the conserved F or W. Fields, in order: J gene, V gene, CDR3 protein.

J gene: TRBJ2-1; V gene: TRBV11-3; CDR3 protein: CASSPYGRGTSYNEQFF
J gene: TRBJ1-6; V gene: TRBV6-4; CDR3 protein: CASREQGNSPLHF
J gene: TRBJ1-1; V gene: TRBV11-3; CDR3 protein: CASSLYGAGNTEAFF
J gene: TRBJ2-3; V gene: TRBV7-8; CDR3 protein: CASSLSGTDTQYF
J gene: TRBJ1-1; V gene: TRBV5-1; CDR3 protein: CASSQGSGPVNTEAFF
J gene: TRBJ1-6; V gene: TRBV7-5; CDR3 protein: CASRERVSDNSPLHF
J gene: TRBJ2-1; V gene: TRBV12-5; CDR3 protein: CASGLHTLYNEQFF
J gene: TRBJ2-6; V gene: TRBV22-1; CDR3 protein: CASSSHGEVAGANVLTF
J gene: TRBJ2-6; V gene: TRBV7-5; CDR3 protein: CASSLARVWGGTSGANVLTF
J gene: TRBJ1-2; V gene: TRBV19; CDR3 protein: CASSRGTENYGYTF
J gene: TRBJ1-1; V gene: TRBV15; CDR3 protein: CASSLAGSEWNTEAFF
J gene: TRBJ1-1; V gene: TRBV19; CDR3 protein: CASSPEGQGIKNTEAFF
J gene: TRBJ1-1; V gene: TRBV11-3; CDR3 protein: CASSLVGAGLTEAFF
J gene: TRBJ2-7; V gene: TRBV12-5; CDR3 protein: CASGLGGGQGSYEQYF
J gene: TRBJ2-2; V gene: TRBV19; CDR3 protein: CASSITGLPNTGELFF
J gene: TRBJ1-2; V gene: TRBV10-3; CDR3 protein: CAISESGTGGVWSGYTF
J gene: TRBJ1-1; V gene: TRBV11-3; CDR3 protein: CASSLGLPHTEAFF
J gene: TRBJ2-3; V gene: TRBV7-6; CDR3 protein: CASRLQSHTDTQYF
J gene: TRBJ2-6; V gene: TRBV6-8; CDR3 protein: CASSSEIAANVLTF
J gene: TRBJ1-1; V gene: TRBV14; CDR3 protein: CASSPRQGAIWTEAFF
J gene: TRBJ2-1; V gene: TRBV6-7; CDR3 protein: CASSYVPQGLEQFF
J gene: TRBJ2-5; V gene: TRBV6-8; CDR3 protein: CASSYPGGAETQYF
J gene: TRBJ2-2; V gene: TRBV7-6; CDR3 protein: CASSPTGLGGYTGELFF
J gene: TRBJ1-4; V gene: TRBV18; CDR3 protein: CASSPQPPRGTNEKLFF
J gene: TRBJ2-7; V gene: TRBV11-3; CDR3 protein: CASSLVQGAYEQYF
J gene: TRBJ1-1; V gene: TRBV6-8; CDR3 protein: CASSSRGATEAFF
J gene: TRBJ2-1; V gene: TRBV10-2; CDR3 protein: CASRRGGEGDEQFF